The present entry profiles one T cell receptor (beta chain) with its context. The data were taken from a study of blood T cell repertoires in COVID-19. Background on the study: COVID-19 samples from acute and convalescent phases originated in the United States, Italy and Spain. PBMCs, B-cell-depleted T cells, or T cells were the source of the cDNA or gDNA that made up the material.

Libraries were prepared by immunoSEQ multiplex PCR; TCRdb keeps only in-frame clonotypes and omits some of them. Of approximately 61,000 clones listed, over 80% are singletons. The V gene lost 0 bases and the J gene lost 6 bases, with 21 bases spanning the gap. The CDR3 runs to 18 residues. CDR1 is MGHRA and CDR2 is YSYEKL in the germline V gene. The sequencing input was peripheral blood. The receptor's source is a man in his sixties or seventies with acute or convalescent COVID-19. This chain connects TRBV4-1 to TRBJ2-1; maybe TRBD1 (5 bases). The CDR3 DNA is TGCGCCAGCAGCCAAGATGCGCTATTCGCGACAGAGTCCAATGAGCAGTTCTTC. Translating it yields CASSQDALFATESNEQFF.